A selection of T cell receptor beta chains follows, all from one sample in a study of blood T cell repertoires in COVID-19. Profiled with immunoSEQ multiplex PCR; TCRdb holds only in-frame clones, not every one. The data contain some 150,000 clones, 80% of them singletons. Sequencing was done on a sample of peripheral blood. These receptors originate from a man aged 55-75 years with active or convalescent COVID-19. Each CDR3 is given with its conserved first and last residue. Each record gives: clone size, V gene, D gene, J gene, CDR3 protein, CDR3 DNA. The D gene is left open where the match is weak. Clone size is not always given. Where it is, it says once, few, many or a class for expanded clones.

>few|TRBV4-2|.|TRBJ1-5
CASSQEDSRYQPQHF
TGTGCCAGCAGCCAAGAAGACAGTAGGTATCAGCCCCAGCATTTT
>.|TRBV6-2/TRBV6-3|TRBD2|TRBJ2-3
CASTPTGRAAYTQYF
TGTGCCAGCACCCCTACCGGGAGGGCCGCATATACGCAGTATTTT
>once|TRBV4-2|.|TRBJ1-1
CASSPPEARSEAFF
TGTGCCAGCAGCCCCCCGGAGGCCCGTAGTGAAGCTTTCTTT
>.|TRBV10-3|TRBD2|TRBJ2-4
CAISEVLAVGKNIQYF
TGTGCCATCAGTGAGGTACTAGCGGTAGGAAAAAACATTCAGTACTTC
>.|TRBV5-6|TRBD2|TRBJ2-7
CASSFGTSGSYEQYF
TGTGCCAGCAGTTTCGGGACTAGCGGATCCTACGAGCAGTACTTC
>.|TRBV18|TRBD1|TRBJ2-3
CASSSTGGNTDTQYF
TGTGCCAGCTCATCCACAGGGGGCAACACAGATACGCAGTATTTT
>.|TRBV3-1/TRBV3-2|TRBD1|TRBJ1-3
CASSRGQSLSGNTIYF
TGTGCCAGCAGCCGGGGACAGTCTCTCTCTGGAAACACCATATATTTT
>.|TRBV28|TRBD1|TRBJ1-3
CASTQGGWSGNTIYF
TGTGCCAGCACCCAGGGGGGTTGGTCTGGAAACACCATATATTTT
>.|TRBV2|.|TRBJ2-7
CASTSLERARSYEQYF
TGTGCCAGCACCAGCCTGGAGAGGGCTCGCTCCTACGAGCAGTACTTC
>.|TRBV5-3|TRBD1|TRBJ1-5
CARSPGQASNQPQHF
TGTGCCAGAAGCCCAGGACAGGCGAGCAATCAGCCCCAGCATTTT
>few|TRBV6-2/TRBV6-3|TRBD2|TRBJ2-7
CASSYPTSGRREQYF
TGTGCCAGCAGTTACCCAACTAGCGGGAGGCGCGAGCAGTACTTC
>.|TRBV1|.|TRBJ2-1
CTREPGLGYNEQFF
TGCACCAGAGAACCGGGACTAGGCTACAATGAGCAGTTCTTC
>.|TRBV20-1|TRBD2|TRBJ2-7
CSASGSGRARYEQYF
TGCAGTGCTAGTGGTAGCGGGAGGGCGCGCTACGAGCAGTACTTC
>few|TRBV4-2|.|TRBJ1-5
CASSQHLNQPQHF
TGTGCCAGCAGCCAACACCTAAATCAGCCCCAGCATTTT
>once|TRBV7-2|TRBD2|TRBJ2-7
CASSSGLAEAYEQYF
TGTGCCAGCAGCTCCGGACTAGCGGAAGCCTACGAGCAGTACTTC
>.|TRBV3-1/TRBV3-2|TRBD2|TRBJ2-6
CASTDGGNNVLTF
TGTGCCAGCACCGACGGGGGGAACAACGTCCTGACTTTC
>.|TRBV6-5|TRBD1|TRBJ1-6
CASRQRGRSNSPLHF
TGTGCCAGCAGGCAGAGGGGGCGCAGCAATTCACCCCTCCACTTT
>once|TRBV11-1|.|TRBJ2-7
CASSLTGFTEQYF
TGTGCCAGCAGCTTGACAGGCTTCACCGAGCAGTACTTC
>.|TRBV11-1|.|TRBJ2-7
CASSPAGTVYEQYF
TGTGCCAGCAGCCCGGCGGGGACAGTCTACGAGCAGTACTTC
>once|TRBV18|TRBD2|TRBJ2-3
CASSPLGLATDTQYF
TGTGCCAGCTCCCCTCTCGGACTAGCGACAGATACGCAGTATTTT
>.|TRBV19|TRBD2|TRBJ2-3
CASSIDRREGLTDTQYF
TGTGCCAGTAGTATAGATCGGAGGGAGGGCCTCACAGATACGCAGTATTTT
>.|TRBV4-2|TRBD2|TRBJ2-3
CASSQDGTSGRTDTQYF
TGTGCCAGCAGCCAAGACGGGACTAGCGGGAGAACAGATACGCAGTATTTT
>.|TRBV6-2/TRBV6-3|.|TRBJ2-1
CASSYPLLSASIYNEQFF
TGTGCCAGCAGTTACCCGCTCCTTAGCGCGTCCATCTACAATGAGCAGTTCTTC
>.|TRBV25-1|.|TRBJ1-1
CASNPAGGAAPNTEAFF
TGTGCCAGCAATCCAGCGGGGGGTGCAGCGCCGAACACTGAAGCTTTCTTT
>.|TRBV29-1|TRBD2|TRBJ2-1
CSQQAGGRDEQFF
TGCAGCCAGCAAGCGGGAGGGCGAGATGAGCAGTTCTTC
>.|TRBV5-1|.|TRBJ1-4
CASQAEGATNEKLFF
TGCGCCAGCCAGGCTGAAGGCGCAACTAATGAAAAACTGTTTTTT
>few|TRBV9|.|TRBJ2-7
CASSVSPGAYEQYF
TGTGCCAGCAGCGTATCTCCAGGGGCCTACGAGCAGTACTTC